This T cell receptor (beta chain) was obtained from a study of CD8 T cells in ankylosing spondylitis. Scientists made TCR beta libraries using quantitative 5'-RACE with molecular barcodes. Each CDR3 protein is one row after TCRdb ran MiXCR on the 5' RACE reads. Of a few hundred thousand distinct CDR3 sequences listed, about 18% are singletons. The sample holds many counts of this clonotype. The CDR3 extends over 11 amino acids. The trim removed 5 bases at V and 5 bases at J, leaving 3 bases unmatched. The V gene's germline CDR1 is SQVTM and CDR2 ANQGSEA. The specimen was blood, either unsorted or a sorted T cell fraction (not recorded which). The chain uses TRBV29-1 and TRBJ2-7; 7 bases are a match to TRBD1. This receptor was obtained from a male donor with ankylosing spondylitis or in good health (not recorded which). CDR3 nucleotide sequence: TGCAGCGTTCCTACAGGGGACGAGCAGTACTTC. It specifies CSVPTGDEQYF.